The 19 T cell receptor beta chains reported below all come from one sample, sequenced in a study of cytomegalovirus exposure and HLA in healthy donors. The PCR was carried out with 60 Vbeta primers and 13 Jbeta primers. The method was immunoSEQ multiplex PCR; TCRdb's version includes in-frame clones alone and lacks a portion of them. The table shows fewer than 200,000 clones, with 78% occurring only once. Sequenced: PBMCs. The receptors stem from a young woman in good health and CMV-seropositive.

The rearrangement links TRBV15 to TRBJ2-7, with 8 nucleotides matching TRBD2. The CDR3 is 15 residues long. V trimming: 0 bases; J trimming: 4 bases; junction bases outside the gene matches: 5. In germline, CDR1 is LNHNV, CDR2 YYDKDF (reference sequence). CDR3 in amino acids: CATSRDSGSVYEQYF. As DNA, the CDR3 is TGTGCCACCAGCAGAGACAGCGGGAGCGTATACGAGCAGTACTTC.

This chain joins TRBV19 and TRBJ1-4; no clear D gene. V was shortened by 10 bases and J by 4 bases, with 10 bases between the two germline ends. Germline lookup yields CDR1 LNHDA and CDR2 SQIVND (reference sequence). The CDR3 totals 12 residues. CDR3 protein: CATAGDNEKLFF. The CDR3 bases are TGTGCCACCGCCGGGGATAATGAAAAACTGTTTTTT.

This chain connects TRBV5-5 to TRBJ2-3; the D is unclear. The length of the CDR3 is 13 residues. Per germline, CDR1 SGHKS and CDR2 YYEKEE (reference sequence). The V gene lost 6 bases and the J gene lost 4 bases, with 12 bases spanning the gap. For the CDR3, the DNA is TGTGCCAGCACCAATCCTAGTGCAGATACGCAGTATTTT. This sequence encodes CASTNPSADTQYF.

This clone was detected once. V is TRBV11-2 and J is TRBJ2-3; 12 positions match TRBD2. There are 16 residues in the CDR3. Per germline, CDR1 SGHAT and CDR2 FQNNGV. The junction had 10 bases not matched to a gene; V was cut back by 8 bases and J by 4 bases. CDR3 sequence: CASGLGTSGLADTQYF. In DNA, the CDR3 is TGTGCCAGCGGGCTGGGGACTAGCGGGTTAGCAGATACGCAGTATTTT.

CDR3 sequence: CASRVQGAGQPQHF. The CDR3 DNA reads as TGTGCCAGCAGAGTACAGGGGGCCGGGCAGCCCCAGCATTTT. The rearrangement uses TRBV27 and TRBJ1-5, with 9 bases fitting TRBD1. From germline, CDR1 is MNHEY and CDR2 SMNVEV (reference sequence). This CDR3 comprises 14 residues. V dropped 6 bases and J dropped 7; count of bases not matched to a gene: 7.

J is TRBJ2-2 and V is TRBV9; 7 nucleotides line up with TRBD2. In germline, CDR1 is SGDLS, CDR2 YYNGEE. The CDR3 totals 15 residues. V lost 0 bases to trimming and J lost 7 bases; unmatched junction nucleotides: 6. The CDR3 DNA reads TGTGCCAGCAGCGTAGCTATGGGGGGGATCGGGGAGCTGTTTTTT. It yields the protein CASSVAMGGIGELFF.

This clone is a singleton in its sample. The chain has TRBV21-1 and TRBJ2-1; the table's TRBD2 call for D was not verified on the DNA. TRBV21-1 is a pseudogene. The CDR3 covers 12 residues. The CDR3 region is CASSKTGGEQFF. CDR3 nucleotides: TGTGCCAGCAGCAAAACTGGTGGTGAGCAGTTCTTC.

The V call is TRBV5-1, the J call TRBJ2-1, with TRBD2 matching 11 bases. Germline loops: CDR1 SGHRS, CDR2 YFSETQ. CDR3 size: 15 residues. V shed 4 bases, J shed 3 bases, and the junction held 3 bases outside the gene matches. CDR3 in amino acids: CASSVSGGDYNEQFF. In DNA, the CDR3 is TGCGCCAGCAGCGTTAGCGGGGGGGACTACAATGAGCAGTTCTTC.

The chain carries TRBV11-3 and TRBJ2-7, with a tentative D call TRBD2 (6 bases). The CDR3 is made up of 13 amino acids. Germline values: CDR1 SGHNT, CDR2 YENEEA. The V and J ends lost 0 bases and 5 bases respectively, with 8 bases between them. CDR3 protein: CASSLEGTDEQYF. As DNA, the CDR3 is TGTGCCAGCAGCTTAGAGGGGACTGACGAGCAGTACTTC.

J is TRBJ1-1 and V is TRBV30; tentatively, D is TRBD1 (6 bases). Germline loops: CDR1 GTSNPN, CDR2 SVGIG (reference sequence). Trimming left V 2 bases short and J 7 bases short, with 17 bases between. This CDR3 has 14 residues. CDR3 DNA: TGTGCCTGGAGTTTAATAAACAGGGCCGATGAAGCTTTCTTT. This translates into CAWSLINRADEAFF.

This clone occurred once. The CDR3 bases are TGTGCCAGCAGCTTAGTGTCGGTCGGTCGACTGGGTGGCCCCTACGAGCAGTACTTC. This codes for CASSLVSVGRLGGPYEQYF. This chain connects TRBV7-9 to TRBJ2-7, with D hard to call. This CDR3 is built from 19 residues. CDR1 and CDR2 (germline): SEHNR, FQNEAQ (reference sequence). The V end was cut by 1 base, the J end by 2 bases, with 24 bases between. Full variable domain (outside the CDR3, taken from reference TRBV7-9 and TRBJ2-7): DTGVSQNPRHKITKRGQNVTFRCDPISEHNRLYWYRQTLGQGPEFLTYFQNEAQLEKSRLLSDRFSAERPKGSFSTLEIQRTEQGDSAMYLCASSLVSVGRLGGPYEQYFGPGTRLTVT.

This chain joins TRBV5-1 and TRBJ1-4, with 8 nucleotides matching TRBD1. With V trimmed by 4 bases and J by 8 bases, 7 bases remained unmatched. This CDR3 is built from 14 residues. The germline V gene has CDR1 SGHRS and CDR2 YFSETQ. The CDR3 protein is CASSVQGVDEKLFF. The CDR3, as DNA: TGCGCCAGCAGCGTACAGGGGGTGGACGAAAAACTGTTTTTT.

The chain couples TRBV30 to TRBJ1-2; D is possibly TRBD1 (5 bases). The V and J ends lost 7 bases and 4 bases respectively, with 19 bases between them. Germline CDR1 GTSNPN, CDR2 SVGIG (reference sequence). CDR3 length equals 14 residues. CDR3 sequence reads: CAFGRGVGAYGYTF. The CDR3, as DNA: TGTGCCTTCGGGCGGGGGGTTGGGGCCTATGGCTACACCTTC. Full variable domain (remainder filled in from reference TRBV30 and TRBJ1-2): SQTIHQWPATLVQPVGSPLSLECTVEGTSNPNLYWYRQAAGRGLQLLFYSVGIGQISSEVPQNLSASRPQDRQFILSSKKLLLSDSGFYLCAFGRGVGAYGYTFGSGTRLTVV.

This clone was found a few times. In DNA, the CDR3 is TGTGCCAGCAGTGACTCGGCAGGATCCACAGATACGCAGTATTTT. Its protein is CASSDSAGSTDTQYF. The chain couples TRBV6-4 to TRBJ2-3; no firm D call. This CDR3 is 15 amino acids long. Deletions cut 0 bases from V and 2 bases from J, with 9 bases between. Germline CDR1 is MRHNA and CDR2 is SNTAGT.

The chain is built from TRBV27 and TRBJ2-1; D may be TRBD2 (6 bases). The CDR3 is made up of 15 amino acids. The germline gives CDR1 MNHEY, CDR2 SMNVEV (reference sequence). V shed 3 bases and J shed 5 bases, with 14 bases lying between them. CDR3 coding DNA: TGTGCCAGCAGTTTCCGGGACTCAGTTGACAATGAGCAGTTCTTC. As protein: CASSFRDSVDNEQFF.

The sample holds one count of this clone. The V gene is TRBV9, the J gene TRBJ1-1, with D possibly TRBD1 on 6 matching bases. CDR1 and CDR2 from the germline V gene are SGDLS and YYNGEE. With 0 bases removed from V and 5 bases from J, the gap between germline ends came to 20 bases. The CDR3 is made up of 17 amino acids. The CDR3 spells CASSVGEGRGTRTEAFF. Here the CDR3 DNA reads TGTGCCAGCAGCGTAGGGGAGGGTAGGGGGACGAGAACTGAAGCTTTCTTT.

The V and J genes are TRBV7-9 and TRBJ2-1, with 11 bases matching TRBD2. The trim removed 1 base at V and 6 bases at J, leaving 11 bases unmatched. This CDR3 comprises 18 residues. Germline CDR1 reads SEHNR; CDR2 reads FQNEAQ (reference sequence). The CDR3 DNA follows: TGTGCCAGCAGCTTAGGGGGGGCACTAGCGGGAGCAGGCAATGAGCAGTTCTTC. This sequence encodes CASSLGGALAGAGNEQFF.

The chain uses TRBV6-5 and TRBJ2-3; 8 positions match TRBD1. Germline lookup yields CDR1 MNHEY and CDR2 SVGAGI. CDR3 length: 14 amino acids. V shed 5 bases, J shed 5 bases, and the junction held 6 bases outside the gene matches. The CDR3 reads CASSNDRGRDTQYF. CDR3 nucleotide sequence: TGTGCCAGCAGTAACGACAGGGGAAGAGATACGCAGTATTTT.

This sequence joins TRBV5-6 and TRBJ1-3; D remains ambiguous. Trimming removed 8 bases at V and 0 bases at J, with 21 bases between. The CDR3 has 17 residues. Germline CDR1 SGHDT, CDR2 YYEEEE. Here the CDR3 reads CASSGRTRRISGNTIYF. The CDR3 DNA is TGTGCCAGTTCCGGGCGAACAAGGAGGATCTCTGGAAACACCATATATTTT.